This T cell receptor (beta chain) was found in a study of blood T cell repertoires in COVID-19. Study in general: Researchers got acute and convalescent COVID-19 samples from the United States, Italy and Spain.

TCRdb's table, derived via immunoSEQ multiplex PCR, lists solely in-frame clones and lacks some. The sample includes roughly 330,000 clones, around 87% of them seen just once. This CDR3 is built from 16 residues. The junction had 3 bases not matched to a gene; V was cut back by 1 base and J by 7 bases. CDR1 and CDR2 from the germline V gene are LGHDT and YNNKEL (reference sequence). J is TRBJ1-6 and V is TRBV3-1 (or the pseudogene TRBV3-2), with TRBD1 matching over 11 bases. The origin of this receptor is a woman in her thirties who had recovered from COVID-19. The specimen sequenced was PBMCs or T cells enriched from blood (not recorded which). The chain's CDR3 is CASSQGTGGLNSPLHF. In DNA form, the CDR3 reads TGTGCCAGCAGCCAAGGGACAGGGGGCCTCAATTCACCCCTCCACTTT.